The 23 T cell receptor beta chains below come from one sample, sequenced in a study of cytomegalovirus exposure and HLA in healthy donors. The study ran its PCR with 60 Vbeta and 13 Jbeta primers. TCRdb's table, derived via immunoSEQ multiplex PCR, lists solely in-frame clones and lacks some. The table includes about 160,000 clones, roughly 78% detected once. Sequencing used PBMCs. These receptors were collected from a man aged 35-49 years in good health and CMV-seronegative.

This sequence joins TRBV4-2 and TRBJ1-4; D gene unclear. CDR1 and CDR2 from the germline V gene are LGHNA and YNFKEQ. Trimming pared 0 bases from V and 8 bases from J, leaving 10 bases between. This CDR3 region has 14 residues. The CDR3 DNA reads as TGTGCCAGCAGCCAAGAAACAGCTTCCGAAAAACTGTTTTTT. Translating gives CASSQETASEKLFF.

The chain combines TRBV4-3 with TRBJ2-3, with TRBD1 matching 7 bases. Trimming took 3 bases from V and 6 from J; bases not matched to a gene: 6. The CDR3 loop spans 14 amino acids. Germline CDR1 and CDR2: LGHNA and YSLEER. The CDR3 bases are TGCGCCAGCAGCCAGGGACAGCCCAGGGATACGCAGTATTTT. It encodes CASSQGQPRDTQYF.

This clone occurred once. This chain uses TRBV7-9 with TRBJ2-3; 8 bases fit TRBD2. The CDR3 spans 15 residues. J gave up 10 bases and V 3 bases, and 12 bases lay outside the gene matches. Germline assignment: CDR1 SEHNR and CDR2 FQNEAQ (reference sequence). The CDR3 coding sequence is TGTGCCAGCAGCTTGAGGCGGGAGGACCGCCGGGCGCAGTATTTT. Amino acid sequence: CASSLRREDRRAQYF.

The chain uses TRBV27 and TRBJ1-4, with D unresolved. The V and J ends lost 4 bases and 0 bases respectively, with 9 bases between them. Germline V gene lookup returns CDR1 MNHEY and CDR2 SMNVEV (reference sequence). This CDR3 comprises 15 residues. This CDR3 is CASSSRDATNEKLFF. CDR3 DNA: TGTGCCAGCAGTTCGCGAGATGCAACTAATGAAAAACTGTTTTTT.

This clone was seen a few times. The gene calls are TRBV28 and TRBJ1-1, with D possibly matching TRBD1 (5 bases). Between the trimmed V and J ends, which lost 2 bases and 0 bases, there was a span of 7 bases. The CDR3 totals 14 residues. Germline CDR1 MDHEN, CDR2 SYDVKM. As DNA, the CDR3 is TGTGCCAGCAGTTTAATACAGGTGAACACTGAAGCTTTCTTT. Its translation is CASSLIQVNTEAFF.

This chain joins TRBV19 and TRBJ1-2; TRBD1 matches at 8 bases. The CDR3 contains 12 residues. Germline CDR1 reads LNHDA; CDR2 reads SQIVND (reference sequence). The V segment lost 5 bases and the J segment 8 bases; nucleotides outside the gene matches: 4. The CDR3 DNA is TGTGCCAGTAGTGGACAGGGACGCGGCTACACCTTC. Its protein product is CASSGQGRGYTF.

V gene TRBV2 combines with J gene TRBJ1-1; 7 bases agree with TRBD1. There are 14 residues in the CDR3. After removal of 5 bases from V and 0 bases from J, the junction contained 3 bases not matched to a gene. CDR1 is SNHLY and CDR2 is FYNNEI in the germline V gene. As DNA, the CDR3 is TGTGCCAGCAGTCCGGACAGGATGAACACTGAAGCTTTCTTT. Amino acids: CASSPDRMNTEAFF.

The chain couples TRBV19 to TRBJ1-2; maybe TRBD1 (5 bases). This CDR3 is 16 amino acids long. V lost 5 bases and J 8 bases, leaving 24 bases between the germline ends. Germline lookup yields CDR1 LNHDA and CDR2 SQIVND (reference sequence). The CDR3 is CASSSSLGVGLAGYTF. CDR3 DNA: TGTGCCAGTAGTTCCTCATTGGGGGTCGGACTAGCGGGCTACACCTTC.

J is TRBJ1-3 and V is TRBV28; no reliable D call. In germline, CDR1 is MDHEN, CDR2 SYDVKM. This CDR3 region has 15 residues. The V gene lost 2 bases and the J gene lost 3 bases, with 11 bases spanning the gap. The CDR3 region has the DNA TGTGCCAGCAGTTTAATGGAGGGCGTTGGAAACACCATATATTTT. This translates into CASSLMEGVGNTIYF.

This chain links TRBV4-2 with TRBJ2-1, with TRBD2 identical over 16 bases. Germline CDR1 and CDR2: LGHNA and YNFKEQ. The J segment lost 9 bases and the V segment lost 1 base, leaving 6 bases of the junction unmatched. This CDR3 spans 17 amino acids. The CDR3 DNA follows: TGTGCCAGCAGCCAAGGGGGACTAGCGGGAGGGCCTATTGAGCAGTTCTTC. It translates to CASSQGGLAGGPIEQFF.

The chain is built from TRBV28 and TRBJ1-2; D remains ambiguous. The germline V gene has CDR1 MDHEN and CDR2 SYDVKM. Trimming took 2 bases from V and 2 from J, leaving 12 bases between them. This CDR3 has 15 residues. The CDR3 DNA is TGTGCCAGCAGTTTAGAGGGCGCTGGGAACTATGGCTACACCTTC. Translation gives CASSLEGAGNYGYTF.

The CDR3 DNA is TGCGCCAGCAGCTTCGCTAGCGGGGATTACAATGAGCAGTTCTTC. Its translation is CASSFASGDYNEQFF. The rearrangement links TRBV5-1 to TRBJ2-1; the match to TRBD2 covers 9 bases. Trimming took 2 bases from V and 4 from J; bases not matched to a gene: 4. The length of the CDR3 is 15 residues. Germline-derived CDR1 and CDR2 are SGHRS and YFSETQ.

With respect to this clone: One junction end does not reproduce the germline sequence, and a read error may be involved. The V call is TRBV4-2, the J call TRBJ1-2; weak D call: TRBD1 (6 bases). This CDR3 contains 17 residues. Germline V gene lookup returns CDR1 LGHNA and CDR2 YNFKEQ. DNA for the CDR3: TGTGCCAGCAGCCAAGATTTCAGGGGCCCTGTTAACTCTGGCTACACCTTC. This sequence encodes CASSQDFRGPVNSGYTF.

The chain employs TRBV30 and TRBJ2-5, with 10 bases matching TRBD1. The CDR3 runs 13 residues. J was trimmed by 4 bases and V by 3 bases; bases with no gene match: 2. Per germline, CDR1 GTSNPN and CDR2 SVGIG (reference sequence). As DNA, the CDR3 is TGTGCCTGGAGAGGGGACAGGGGAGAGACCCAGTACTTC. It is translated as CAWRGDRGETQYF.

This clone was detected only once. The rearrangement uses TRBV5-1 and TRBJ2-2, with TRBD1 matching over 12 bases. This CDR3 has 20 residues. V lost 4 bases, J lost 2 bases, and 15 bases stayed unmatched. The V gene's germline CDR1 is SGHRS and CDR2 YFSETQ. CDR3 in amino acids: CASSRLLSGTGGVNTGELFF. DNA of the CDR3: TGCGCCAGCAGCCGCTTATTGTCCGGGACAGGGGGCGTAAACACCGGGGAGCTGTTTTTT.

The genes are TRBV7-8 and TRBJ1-2, with 11 positions matching TRBD1. V lost 5 bases, J lost 8 bases, and 10 bases stayed unmatched. The CDR3 contains 15 residues. Germline CDR1 and CDR2: SGHVS and FQNEAQ. The CDR3: CASSPGTGGAGGYTF. For the CDR3, the DNA is TGTGCCAGCAGCCCCGGGACAGGGGGTGCGGGGGGCTACACCTTC.

This clone was seen a handful of times. The genes are TRBV11-1 and TRBJ2-2; TRBD2 matches 9 bases. The V segment lost 2 bases and the J segment 2 bases; nucleotides outside the gene matches: 0. The CDR3 spans 15 residues. Germline-derived CDR1 and CDR2 are SGHAT and FQDESV (reference sequence). CDR3 sequence reads: CASSLLAGNTGELFF. DNA for the CDR3: TGTGCCAGCAGCTTACTAGCGGGAAACACCGGGGAGCTGTTTTTT.

V and J are TRBV28 and TRBJ2-7; D gene unclear. Germline CDR1 MDHEN, CDR2 SYDVKM. The V gene lost 2 bases and the J gene lost 3 bases, with 8 bases spanning the gap. The CDR3 has 13 residues. Here the CDR3 reads CASSLNPGYEQYF. CDR3 nucleotide sequence: TGTGCCAGCAGTTTAAACCCGGGCTACGAGCAGTACTTC.

The V and J genes are TRBV28 and TRBJ2-1; D is possibly TRBD1 (6 bases). Per germline, CDR1 MDHEN and CDR2 SYDVKM. Trimming pared 8 bases from V and 6 bases from J, leaving 20 bases between. CDR3 size: 15 residues. This CDR3 reads CASSEPQGRVNEQFF. DNA for the CDR3: TGTGCCAGCTCAGAACCACAGGGTCGGGTCAATGAGCAGTTCTTC. Full variable domain (remainder filled in from reference TRBV28 and TRBJ2-1): DVKVTQSSRYLVKRTGEKVFLECVQDMDHENMFWYRQDPGLGLRLIYFSYDVKMKEKGDIPEGYSVSREKKERFSLILESASTNQTSMYLCASSEPQGRVNEQFFGPGTRLTVL.

V and J are TRBV25-1 and TRBJ2-3; 7 bases agree with TRBD2. From germline, CDR1 is MGHDK and CDR2 SYGVNS. The CDR3 runs 15 residues. J lost 1 base, V lost 3 bases, and 4 bases had no gene match. CDR3 protein: CASSDGLVGTDTQYF. In DNA, the CDR3 is TGTGCCAGCAGTGACGGACTAGTAGGCACAGATACGCAGTATTTT.

V is TRBV5-1 and J is TRBJ2-5; 8 bases fit TRBD1. The CDR3 runs 14 residues. Germline V gene data show CDR1 as SGHRS and CDR2 as YFSETQ. Trimming at V came to 4 bases and at J to 5 bases, leaving 7 bases not matched to a gene. CDR3 nucleotide sequence: TGCGCCAGCAGCGGGGAGACAGGGGTTGAGACCCAGTACTTC. Its protein product is CASSGETGVETQYF.

The chain uses TRBV5-1 and TRBJ2-3, with D possibly being TRBD1 (5 bases). Germline-derived CDR1 and CDR2 are SGHRS and YFSETQ. This CDR3 spans 16 amino acids. Trimming shortened V by 2 bases and J by 2 bases, and 15 bases separated the two germline ends. The CDR3 protein is CASSLRQGFPTDTQYF. CDR3 bases: TGCGCCAGCAGCTTACGGCAGGGATTCCCCACAGATACGCAGTATTTT.

The rearrangement uses TRBV18 and TRBJ2-7; D may be TRBD2 (5 bases). The CDR3 has 13 amino acids. With 3 bases removed from V and 5 bases from J, the gap between germline ends came to 11 bases. Germline CDR1 KGHSH, CDR2 LQKENI. CDR3 sequence: CASSPTLANEQYF. The DNA for the CDR3 is TGTGCCAGCTCACCGACGCTAGCCAACGAGCAGTACTTC.